A selection of T cell receptor beta chains follows, all from one sample in a study of blood T cells in healthy people across ages. TCRdb reprocessed the 5' RACE reads via MiXCR and lists one record per CDR3 protein. The table lists about 1.8 million distinct CDR3 sequences, 49% of them singletons, with approximately 2% in the top ten. The sequencing input was blood. All receptors derive from a woman aged 35 to 49 in good health. The CDR3 runs from the conserved cysteine through the conserved F or W. A D gene is named only where the DNA matches it firmly. Not every row has a clone size; where given, it reads once, few, many or a size class.

D gene,J gene,V gene,clone size,CDR3 protein,CDR3 DNA
TRBD1,TRBJ1-5,TRBV29-1,few,CSVVGTGTGINQPQHF,TGCAGCGTTGTGGGAACCGGGACAGGGATCAATCAGCCCCAGCATTTT
-,TRBJ1-1,TRBV28,-,CASSSPSGGGSSTEAFF,TGTGCCAGCAGTTCCCCTTCTGGGGGAGGGAGTAGCACTGAAGCTTTCTTT
TRBD2,TRBJ2-1,TRBV7-2,-,CASSLASGGAHNEQFF,TGTGCCAGCAGCTTAGCTAGCGGGGGGGCTCACAATGAGCAGTTCTTC
-,TRBJ1-2,TRBV12-3/TRBV12-4,few,CASSLEQVNYGYTF,TGTGCCAGCAGTTTAGAACAGGTTAACTATGGCTACACCTTC
TRBD2,TRBJ2-1,TRBV27,-,CASSSRLAGGLGFF,TGTGCCAGCAGTTCCCGACTAGCGGGGGGCCTCGGGTTCTTC
-,TRBJ1-2,TRBV20-1,-,CSARDADTVRARGYTF,TGCAGTGCTAGAGATGCTGATACAGTCCGGGCAAGAGGCTACACCTTC
TRBD1,TRBJ2-3,TRBV12-3/TRBV12-4,few,CASREPGTGVADTQYF,TGTGCCAGCAGAGAACCCGGGACAGGGGTTGCAGATACGCAGTATTTT
-,TRBJ2-7,TRBV6-2/TRBV6-3,few,CASSYAWTQKNYEQYF,TGTGCCAGCAGTTACGCGTGGACACAGAAGAACTACGAGCAGTACTTC
-,TRBJ2-7,TRBV28,-,CASHNRLTYEQYF,TGTGCCAGCCATAACAGGTTAACCTACGAGCAGTACTTC
TRBD1,TRBJ2-7,TRBV9,few,CASSVYTGTVGEQYF,TGTGCCAGCAGCGTATACACAGGGACAGTAGGCGAGCAGTACTTC
-,TRBJ2-3,TRBV7-2,-,CASSVEATADTQYF,TGTGCCAGCAGCGTCGAGGCCACGGCAGATACGCAGTATTTT
-,TRBJ2-5,TRBV28,many,CASSPVQEETQYF,TGTGCCAGCAGTCCGGTACAGGAAGAGACCCAGTACTTC
TRBD1,TRBJ2-1,TRBV5-1,-,CASRLTGNDYNEQFF,TGCGCCAGCAGATTGACAGGGAATGACTACAATGAGCAGTTCTTC
TRBD2,TRBJ2-2,TRBV7-2,-,CASSFGGGATGELFF,TGTGCCAGCAGTTTCGGGGGGGGCGCGACCGGGGAGCTGTTTTTT
TRBD1,TRBJ1-6,TRBV7-2,-,CASTQVDRASPLHF,TGTGCCAGCACCCAAGTAGACAGGGCTTCACCCCTCCACTTT
-,TRBJ1-6,TRBV6-5,few,CASRTTGDNSPLHF,TGTGCCAGCAGAACGACAGGTGATAATTCACCCCTCCACTTT
-,TRBJ2-7,TRBV18,-,CASSPWQSSYEQYF,TGTGCCAGCTCACCATGGCAGTCCTCCTACGAGCAGTACTTC
TRBD1,TRBJ2-3,TRBV9,-,CASSVAGRDRGETQYF,TGTGCCAGCAGCGTAGCCGGACGGGACAGGGGAGAAACGCAGTATTTT
-,TRBJ2-7,TRBV7-9,-,CASSFSADSYNEQYF,TGTGCCAGCAGCTTTTCAGCCGACTCCTACAATGAGCAGTACTTC
TRBD2,TRBJ2-3,TRBV28,-,CASSTRGAGGSDTQYF,TGTGCCAGCAGTACCCGCGGCGCGGGGGGGTCAGATACGCAGTATTTT
TRBD2,TRBJ2-3,TRBV7-9,few,CASRGGLATDTQYF,TGTGCCAGCAGAGGGGGACTAGCGACAGATACGCAGTATTTT
-,TRBJ1-6,TRBV5-6,-,CASSRGTVSPLHF,TGTGCCAGCAGTCGAGGGACGGTTTCACCCCTCCACTTT
-,TRBJ2-1,TRBV5-1,few,CASSLVRHRTYNEQFF,TGCGCCAGCAGCTTGGTGAGACACAGGACCTACAATGAGCAGTTCTTC
-,TRBJ1-2,TRBV6-2/TRBV6-3,-,CASRSTKGDPAAYGYTF,TGTGCCAGCAGGAGTACTAAAGGAGACCCCGCTGCCTATGGCTACACCTTC
-,TRBJ2-6,TRBV20-1,-,CSARKAKGANVLTF,TGCAGTGCTCGTAAGGCTAAAGGGGCCAACGTCCTGACTTTC
TRBD1,TRBJ2-7,TRBV3-1,-,CASSHAGTGALEQYF,TGTGCCAGCAGCCACGCGGGGACAGGGGCTCTCGAGCAGTACTTC
-,TRBJ1-2,TRBV7-2,-,CASGQEAESYGYTF,TGTGCCAGCGGCCAGGAGGCGGAGAGCTATGGCTACACCTTC